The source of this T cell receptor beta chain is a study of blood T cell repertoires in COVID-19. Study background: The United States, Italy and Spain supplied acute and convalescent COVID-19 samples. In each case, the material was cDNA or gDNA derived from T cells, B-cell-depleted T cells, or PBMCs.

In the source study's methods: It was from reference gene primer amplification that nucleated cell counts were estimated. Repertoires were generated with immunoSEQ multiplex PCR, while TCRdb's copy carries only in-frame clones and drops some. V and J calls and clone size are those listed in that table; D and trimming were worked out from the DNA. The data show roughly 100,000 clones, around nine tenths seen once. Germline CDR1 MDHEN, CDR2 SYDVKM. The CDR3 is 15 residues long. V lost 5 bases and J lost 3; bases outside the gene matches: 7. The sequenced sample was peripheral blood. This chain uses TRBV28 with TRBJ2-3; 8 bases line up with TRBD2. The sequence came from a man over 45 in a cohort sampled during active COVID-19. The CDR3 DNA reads TGTGCCAGCAGTCAGATAGCGGGGAGGACAGATACGCAGTATTTT. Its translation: CASSQIAGRTDTQYF.